Detailed here is one TCR beta chain. The CDR3 extends over 14 amino acids. CDR1 and CDR2 from the germline V gene are SGHNT and YYREEE (reference sequence). Trimming stripped 4 bases from V and 0 bases from J, with 7 bases between. The data belong to a study of human T cells and chemical hapten exposure. Noted time point: patch test 1, 2 weeks after DPC sensitization. Documented treatment: therapeutic diphenylcyclopropenone sensitization with weekly scalp DPC. TCRdb redid the calling of the RACE reads with MiXCR, one entry per CDR3 protein. The repertoire holds nearly 350,000 distinct CDR3 sequences, with approximately 6.3% as singletons.

Sequencing was performed on whole blood, taken in connection with sensitization to the hapten diphenylcyclopropenone (DPC). The chain is built from TRBV5-4 and TRBJ2-2; D gene unclear. The TCR sequence derives from a woman aged 18-29 years with alopecia areata. Some clones in this sample may be carry-over from other donors' samples. The CDR3 here is CASSLDPNTGELFF. The CDR3 DNA reads as TGTGCCAGCAGCCTCGACCCGAACACCGGGGAGCTGTTTTTT. Full variable domain (rest looked up from reference TRBV5-4 and TRBJ2-2): ETGVTQSPTHLIKTRGQQVTLRCSSQSGHNTVSWYQQALGQGPQFIFQYYREEENGRGNFPPRFSGLQFPNYSSELNVNALELDDSALYLCASSLDPNTGELFFGEGSRLTVL.